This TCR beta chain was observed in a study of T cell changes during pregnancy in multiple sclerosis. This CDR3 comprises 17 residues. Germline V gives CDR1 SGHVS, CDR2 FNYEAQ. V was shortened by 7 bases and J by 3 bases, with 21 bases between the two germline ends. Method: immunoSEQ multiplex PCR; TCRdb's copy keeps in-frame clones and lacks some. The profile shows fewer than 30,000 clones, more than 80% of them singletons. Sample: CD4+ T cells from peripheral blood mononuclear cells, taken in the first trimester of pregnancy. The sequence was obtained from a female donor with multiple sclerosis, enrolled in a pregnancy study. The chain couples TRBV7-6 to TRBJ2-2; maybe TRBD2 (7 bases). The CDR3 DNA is TGTGCCAGCACCCACATGGTAGGGGGGGCCGACACCGGGGAGCTGTTTTTT. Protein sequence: CASTHMVGGADTGELFF.